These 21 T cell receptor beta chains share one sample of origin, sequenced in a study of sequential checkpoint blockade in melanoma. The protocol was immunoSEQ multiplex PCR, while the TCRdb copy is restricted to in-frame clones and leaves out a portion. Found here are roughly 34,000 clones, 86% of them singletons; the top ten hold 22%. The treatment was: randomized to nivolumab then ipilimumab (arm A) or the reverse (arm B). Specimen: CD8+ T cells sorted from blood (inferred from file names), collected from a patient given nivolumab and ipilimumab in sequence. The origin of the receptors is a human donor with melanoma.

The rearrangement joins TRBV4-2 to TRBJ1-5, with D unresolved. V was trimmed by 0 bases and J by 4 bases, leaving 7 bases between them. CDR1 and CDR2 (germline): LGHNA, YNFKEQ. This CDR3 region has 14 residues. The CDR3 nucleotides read TGTGCCAGCAGCCAAGAGAACAGAAATCAGCCCCAGCATTTT. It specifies CASSQENRNQPQHF.

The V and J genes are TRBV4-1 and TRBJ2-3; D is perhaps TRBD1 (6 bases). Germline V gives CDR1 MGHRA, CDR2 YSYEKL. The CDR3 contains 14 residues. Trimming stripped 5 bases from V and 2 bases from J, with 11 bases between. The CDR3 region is CASSYREPTDTQYF. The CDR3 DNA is TGCGCCAGCAGCTACAGGGAACCCACAGATACGCAGTATTTT.

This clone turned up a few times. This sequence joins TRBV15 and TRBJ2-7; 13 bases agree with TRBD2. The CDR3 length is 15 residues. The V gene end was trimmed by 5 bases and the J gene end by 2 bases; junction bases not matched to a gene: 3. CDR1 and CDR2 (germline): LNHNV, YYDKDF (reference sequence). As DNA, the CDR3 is TGTGCCACCAGCTCCGGACTAGCGGGAGCCTACGAGCAGTACTTC. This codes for CATSSGLAGAYEQYF.

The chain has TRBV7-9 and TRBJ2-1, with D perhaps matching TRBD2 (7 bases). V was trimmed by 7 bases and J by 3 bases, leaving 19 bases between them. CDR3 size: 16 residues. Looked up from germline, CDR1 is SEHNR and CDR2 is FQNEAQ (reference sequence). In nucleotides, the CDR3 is TGTGCCAGCACTGGGGGCGGGGGTTTGTTCTACAATGAGCAGTTCTTC. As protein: CASTGGGGLFYNEQFF.

The DNA for the CDR3 is TGCGCCAGCAGGAAGACAGGCCTAAACACCGGGGAGCTGTTTTTT. As protein: CASRKTGLNTGELFF. This sequence joins TRBV5-1 and TRBJ2-2, with TRBD1 as a possible D gene (6 bases). From germline, CDR1 is SGHRS and CDR2 YFSETQ. The length of the CDR3 is 15 residues. The V and J ends lost 5 bases and 2 bases respectively, with 13 bases between them.

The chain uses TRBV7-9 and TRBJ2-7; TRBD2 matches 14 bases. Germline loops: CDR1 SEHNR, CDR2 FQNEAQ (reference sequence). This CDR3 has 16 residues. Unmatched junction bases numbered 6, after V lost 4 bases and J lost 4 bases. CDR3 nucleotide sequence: TGTGCCAGCAGCTCGACTAGCGGGAGGGCCGCTTACGAGCAGTACTTC. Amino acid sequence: CASSSTSGRAAYEQYF.

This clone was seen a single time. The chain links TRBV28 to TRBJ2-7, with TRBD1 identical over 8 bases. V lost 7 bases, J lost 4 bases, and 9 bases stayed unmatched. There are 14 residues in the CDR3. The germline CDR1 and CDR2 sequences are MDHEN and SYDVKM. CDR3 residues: CASIQQGVLYEQYF. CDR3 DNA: TGTGCCAGCATCCAACAGGGGGTTTTATACGAGCAGTACTTC.

The DNA for the CDR3 is TGTGCCAGCAGCTTCGTTGGACAGGGGGAAAGGTCTGAAAAACTGTTTTTT. This codes for CASSFVGQGERSEKLFF. This chain uses TRBV5-4 with TRBJ1-4; 10 bases are shared with TRBD1. The CDR3 contains 17 residues. CDR1 and CDR2 (germline): SGHNT, YYREEE (reference sequence). With 2 bases clipped from V and 7 bases from J, the junction kept 11 bases outside the gene matches.

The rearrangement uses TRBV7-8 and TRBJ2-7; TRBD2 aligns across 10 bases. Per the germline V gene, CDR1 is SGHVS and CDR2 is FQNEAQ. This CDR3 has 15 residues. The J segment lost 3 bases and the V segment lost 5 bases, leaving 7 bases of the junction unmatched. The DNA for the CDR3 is TGTGCCAGCAGCATCCTAGCGGGAGCAAGCTACGAGCAGTACTTC. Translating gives CASSILAGASYEQYF.

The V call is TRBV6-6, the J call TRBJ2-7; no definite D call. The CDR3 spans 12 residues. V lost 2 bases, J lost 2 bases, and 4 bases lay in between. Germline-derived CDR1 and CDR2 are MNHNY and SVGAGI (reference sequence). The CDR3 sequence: CASSYPAYEQYF. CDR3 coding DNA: TGTGCCAGCAGTTACCCAGCCTACGAGCAGTACTTC.

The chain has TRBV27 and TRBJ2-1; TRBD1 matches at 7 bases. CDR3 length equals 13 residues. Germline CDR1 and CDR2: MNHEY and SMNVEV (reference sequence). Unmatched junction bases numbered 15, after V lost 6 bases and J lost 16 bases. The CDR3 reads CASSLSPTGFFFF. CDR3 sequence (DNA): TGTGCCAGCAGCCTTTCCCCGACAGGGTTCTTCTTCTTC.

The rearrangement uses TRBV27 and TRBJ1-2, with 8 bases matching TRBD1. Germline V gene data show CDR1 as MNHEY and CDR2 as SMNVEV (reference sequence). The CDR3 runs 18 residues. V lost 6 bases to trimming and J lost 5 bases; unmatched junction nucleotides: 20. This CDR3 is CASSLGQGLSSLTYGYTF. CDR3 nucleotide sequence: TGTGCCAGCAGCCTAGGACAGGGCCTAAGTAGCCTTACATATGGCTACACCTTC.

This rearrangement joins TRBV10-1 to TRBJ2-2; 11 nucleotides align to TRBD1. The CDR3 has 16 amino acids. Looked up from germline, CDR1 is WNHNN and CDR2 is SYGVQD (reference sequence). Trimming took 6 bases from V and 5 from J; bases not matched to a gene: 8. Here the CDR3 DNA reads TGCGCCAGCAGCCCAGGGACAGGGGGGCGAACCGGGGAGCTGTTTTTT. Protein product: CASSPGTGGRTGELFF.

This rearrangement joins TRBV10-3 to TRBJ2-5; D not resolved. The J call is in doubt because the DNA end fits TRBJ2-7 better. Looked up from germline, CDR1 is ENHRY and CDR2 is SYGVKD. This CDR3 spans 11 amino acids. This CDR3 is CAISVDYEQYF. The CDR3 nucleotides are TGTGCCATCAGTGTGGACTACGAGCAGTACTTC.

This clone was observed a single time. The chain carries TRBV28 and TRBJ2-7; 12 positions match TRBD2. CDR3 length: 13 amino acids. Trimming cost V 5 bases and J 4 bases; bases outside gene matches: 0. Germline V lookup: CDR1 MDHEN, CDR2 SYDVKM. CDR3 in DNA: TGTGCCAGCAGTCTAGCGGGGGGGTACGAGCAGTACTTC. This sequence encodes CASSLAGGYEQYF.

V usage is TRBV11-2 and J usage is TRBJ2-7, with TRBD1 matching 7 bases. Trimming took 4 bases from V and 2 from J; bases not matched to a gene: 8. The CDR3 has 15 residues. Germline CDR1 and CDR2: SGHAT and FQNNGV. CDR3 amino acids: CASSSTYRGAYEQYF. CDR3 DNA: TGTGCCAGCAGCTCTACCTACAGGGGTGCCTACGAGCAGTACTTC.

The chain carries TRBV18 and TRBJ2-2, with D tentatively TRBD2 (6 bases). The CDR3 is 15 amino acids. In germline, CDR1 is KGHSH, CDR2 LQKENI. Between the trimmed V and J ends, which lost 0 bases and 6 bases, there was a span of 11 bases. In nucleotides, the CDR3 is TGTGCCAGCTCACCACCGAGGGGACTTGCCGGGGAGCTGTTTTTT. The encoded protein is CASSPPRGLAGELFF.

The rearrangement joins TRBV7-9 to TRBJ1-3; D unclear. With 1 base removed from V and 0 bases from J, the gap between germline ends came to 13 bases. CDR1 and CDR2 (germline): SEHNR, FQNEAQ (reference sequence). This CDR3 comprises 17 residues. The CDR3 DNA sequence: TGTGCCAGCAGCTTAGGGAGGAGGGTCCTCTCTGGAAACACCATATATTTT. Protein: CASSLGRRVLSGNTIYF.

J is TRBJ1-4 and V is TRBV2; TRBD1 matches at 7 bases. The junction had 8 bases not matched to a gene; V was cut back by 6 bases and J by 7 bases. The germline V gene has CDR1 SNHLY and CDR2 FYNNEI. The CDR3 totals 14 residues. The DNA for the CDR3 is TGTGCCAGCAGGGAACAGGGGTGGGGTGAAAAACTGTTTTTT. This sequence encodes CASREQGWGEKLFF.

The CDR3 is CAYSPQTPRRPGANVLTF. The CDR3 DNA is TGTGCCTATAGTCCCCAGACCCCTAGGAGACCTGGGGCCAACGTCCTGACTTTC. The chain couples TRBV30 to TRBJ2-6; no reliable D call. Germline-derived CDR1 and CDR2 are GTSNPN and SVGIG (reference sequence). Trimming shortened V by 7 bases and J by 2 bases, and 24 bases separated the two germline ends. There are 18 residues in the CDR3.

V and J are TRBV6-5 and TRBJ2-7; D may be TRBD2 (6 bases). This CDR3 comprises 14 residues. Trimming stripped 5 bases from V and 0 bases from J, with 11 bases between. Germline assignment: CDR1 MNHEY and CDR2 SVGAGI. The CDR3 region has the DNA TGTGCCAGCAGTGGAGGGAGGAGCTCCTACGAGCAGTACTTC. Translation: CASSGGRSSYEQYF.